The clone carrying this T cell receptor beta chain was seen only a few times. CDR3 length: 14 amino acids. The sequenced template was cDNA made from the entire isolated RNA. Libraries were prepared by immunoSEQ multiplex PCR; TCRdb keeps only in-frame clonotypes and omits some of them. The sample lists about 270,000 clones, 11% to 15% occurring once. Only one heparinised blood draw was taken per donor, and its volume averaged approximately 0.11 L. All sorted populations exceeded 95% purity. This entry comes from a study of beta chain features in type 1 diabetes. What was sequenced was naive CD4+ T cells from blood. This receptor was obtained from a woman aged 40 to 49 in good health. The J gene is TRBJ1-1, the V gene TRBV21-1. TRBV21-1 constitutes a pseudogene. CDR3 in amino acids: CASSSGGVNTEAFF. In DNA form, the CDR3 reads TGTGCCAGCAGCAGTGGCGGAGTGAACACTGAAGCTTTCTTT.